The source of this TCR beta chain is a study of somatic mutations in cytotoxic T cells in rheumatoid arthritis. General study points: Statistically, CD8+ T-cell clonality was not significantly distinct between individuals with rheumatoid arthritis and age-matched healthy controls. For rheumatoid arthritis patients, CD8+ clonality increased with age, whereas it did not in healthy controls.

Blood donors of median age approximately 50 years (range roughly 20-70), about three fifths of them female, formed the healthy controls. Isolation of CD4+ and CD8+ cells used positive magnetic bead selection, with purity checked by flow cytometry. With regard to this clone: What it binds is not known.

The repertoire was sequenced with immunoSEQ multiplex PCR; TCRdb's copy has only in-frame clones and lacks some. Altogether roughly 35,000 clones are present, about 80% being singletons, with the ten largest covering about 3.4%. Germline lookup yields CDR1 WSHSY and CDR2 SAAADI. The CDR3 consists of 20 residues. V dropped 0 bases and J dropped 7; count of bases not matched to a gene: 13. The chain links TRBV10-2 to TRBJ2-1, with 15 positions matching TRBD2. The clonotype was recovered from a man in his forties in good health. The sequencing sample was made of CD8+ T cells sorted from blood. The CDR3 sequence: CASSESPGRGTSGGSNEQFF. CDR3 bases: TGCGCCAGCAGTGAGTCACCAGGGAGGGGGACTAGCGGGGGGTCTAATGAGCAGTTCTTC.